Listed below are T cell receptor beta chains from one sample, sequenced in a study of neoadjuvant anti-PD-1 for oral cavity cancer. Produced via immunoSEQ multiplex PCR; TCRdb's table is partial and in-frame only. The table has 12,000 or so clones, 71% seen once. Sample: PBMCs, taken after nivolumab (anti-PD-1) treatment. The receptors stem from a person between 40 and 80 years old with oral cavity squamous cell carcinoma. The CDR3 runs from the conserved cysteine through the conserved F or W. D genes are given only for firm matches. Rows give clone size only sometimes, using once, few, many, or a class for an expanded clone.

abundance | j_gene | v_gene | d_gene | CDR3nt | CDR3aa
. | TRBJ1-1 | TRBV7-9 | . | TGTGCCAGCAGAAGAGTCGGGGCGAACACTGAAGCTTTCTTT | CASRRVGANTEAFF
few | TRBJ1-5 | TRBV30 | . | TGTGCCTGGAGTGGGGGTATTAATCAGCCCCAGCATTTT | CAWSGGINQPQHF
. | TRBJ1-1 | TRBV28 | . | TGTGCCAGCACCGAATCCGGGACAACCCTTGAAGCTTTCTTT | CASTESGTTLEAFF
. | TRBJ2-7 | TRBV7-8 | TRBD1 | TGTGCCAGCAGCTTGTCCGGGACAGCTTACGAGCAGTACTTC | CASSLSGTAYEQYF
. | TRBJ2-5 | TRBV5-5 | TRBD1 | TGTGCCAGCAGCTTGAACAGGGGCGGTGAGACCCAGTACTTC | CASSLNRGGETQYF
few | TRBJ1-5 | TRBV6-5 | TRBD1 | TGTGCCAGCAGTTACTCACAGGGGAGTCAGCCCCAGCATTTT | CASSYSQGSQPQHF
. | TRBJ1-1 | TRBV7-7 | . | TGTGCCAGCAGCTCCCAAACAAGGGAGAACACTGAAGCTTTCTTT | CASSSQTRENTEAFF
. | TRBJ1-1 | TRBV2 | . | TGTGCCGGGGGGATTGCTGAAGCTTTCTTT | CAGGIAEAFF
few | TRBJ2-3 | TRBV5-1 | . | TGCGCCAGCTTCCGGCTCCCCACAGATACGCAGTATTTT | CASFRLPTDTQYF
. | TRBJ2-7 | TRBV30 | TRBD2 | TGTGCCCGTTCGGGAGGAACCTACGAGCAGTACTTC | CARSGGTYEQYF
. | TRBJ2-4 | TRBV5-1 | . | TGCGCCAGCAGTCAAAGAAATGCAGGGGAGGTGACCAAAAACATTCAGTACTTC | CASSQRNAGEVTKNIQYF
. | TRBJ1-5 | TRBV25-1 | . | TGTGCCAGCAGTGAATTTGAATATCAGCCCCAGCATTTT | CASSEFEYQPQHF
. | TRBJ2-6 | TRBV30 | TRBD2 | TGTGCTTATAGCGGGTCTGGGGCCAACGTCCTGACTTTC | CAYSGSGANVLTF
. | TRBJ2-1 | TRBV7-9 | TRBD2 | TGTGCCAGCAGCCCCCCCTTTAGACTAGCGGTCTACAATGAGCAGTTCTTC | CASSPPFRLAVYNEQFF
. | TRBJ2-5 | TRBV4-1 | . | TGCGCCAGCAGTTGGCAGCGTCAAGAGACCCAGTACTTC | CASSWQRQETQYF
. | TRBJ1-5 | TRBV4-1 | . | TGCGCCAGCAGCCAAGGGAACACCTTACGGCATCAGCCCCAGCATTTT | CASSQGNTLRHQPQHF
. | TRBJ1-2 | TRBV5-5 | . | TGTGCCAGCAGCTTGGGGCAGACTCACTATGGCTACACCTTC | CASSLGQTHYGYTF
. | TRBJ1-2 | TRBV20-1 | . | TGCAGTGCGCCAGGGGTTATGAGGTACACCTTC | CSAPGVMRYTF
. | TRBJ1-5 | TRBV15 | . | TGTGCCACCAGTTGGGAGAGCAATCAGCCCCAGCATTTT | CATSWESNQPQHF
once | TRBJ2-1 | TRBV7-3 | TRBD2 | TGTGCCAGCAGCCACGGGACTAGTTTCTATGAGCAGTTCTTC | CASSHGTSFYEQFF
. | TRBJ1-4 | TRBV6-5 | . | TGTGCCAGCAGTTACTCGGCAGGGGATAATGAAAAACTGTTTTTT | CASSYSAGDNEKLFF
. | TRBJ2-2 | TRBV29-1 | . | TGCAGTGCACGGGACGCGAACACCGGGGAGCTGTTTTTT | CSARDANTGELFF
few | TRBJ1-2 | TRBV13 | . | TGTGCCAGCAGTTGGCGGGACCCATATGGCTACACCTTC | CASSWRDPYGYTF
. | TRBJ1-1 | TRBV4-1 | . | TGCGCCAGCAGCCAATTCATGGGGACTGAAGCTTTCTTT | CASSQFMGTEAFF
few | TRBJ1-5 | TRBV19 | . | TGTGCCAGTAGTAAAGGGGCTAGCAATCAGCCCCAGCATTTT | CASSKGASNQPQHF
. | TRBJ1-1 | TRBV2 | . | TGTGCCAGCCAGTCCGGCAACACTGAAGCTTTCTTT | CASQSGNTEAFF
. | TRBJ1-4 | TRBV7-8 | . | TGTGCCAGCAGCTTAGCGTGGAGGGCTAATGAAAAACTGTTTTTT | CASSLAWRANEKLFF
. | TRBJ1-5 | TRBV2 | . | TGTGCCAGCAGTGAAGCCGGGGCCTCGCCTAGCAATCAGCCCCAGCATTTT | CASSEAGASPSNQPQHF
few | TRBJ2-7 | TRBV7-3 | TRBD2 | TGTGCCAGCAGCTTATCGACTAGCGGTGGTGACGAGCAGTACTTC | CASSLSTSGGDEQYF
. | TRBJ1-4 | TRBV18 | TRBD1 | TGTGCCAGCTCACCACCGGCAGGGGGATTCGGTGAAAAACTGTTTTTT | CASSPPAGGFGEKLFF
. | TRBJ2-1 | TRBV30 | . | TGTGCCTGGAGTGTAATAGGGGCGACTTACAATGAGCAGTTCTTC | CAWSVIGATYNEQFF
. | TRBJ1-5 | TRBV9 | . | TGTGCCAGCAGTTACCCCGGTGGGCCCCAGCATTTT | CASSYPGGPQHF
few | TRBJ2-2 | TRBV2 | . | TGTGCCAGCAGTTGGGAGTCGCGGCTAGCAGGGAACACCGGGGAGCTGTTTTTT | CASSWESRLAGNTGELFF
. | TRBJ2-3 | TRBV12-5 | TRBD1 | TGTGCTAGTGGTTTCGGGACAGTCACAGATACGCAGTATTTT | CASGFGTVTDTQYF
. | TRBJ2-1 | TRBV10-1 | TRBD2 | TGCGCCAGCAGTCTTAGCGGGAGGGACCATGAGCAGTTCTTC | CASSLSGRDHEQFF